Following are 5 T cell receptor beta chains from one sample sequenced in a study of beta chain features in type 1 diabetes. These receptors lack a known antigen. The sequenced template was cDNA made from the entire isolated RNA. TCRdb keeps only in-frame clones here, not all; method: immunoSEQ multiplex PCR. This sample yields hundreds of thousands of clones, of which roughly 15% are seen a single time; less than 0.02% belongs to the top ten. Regarding the study as a whole: Among patients with Type 1 diabetes, TCRB CDR3s were moderately but significantly shorter in every one of the four CD4+ subsets.

Sequencing used naive CD4+ T cells from blood. The source is a man aged 18 to 29 with type 1 diabetes.

This clone has more than one count but fewer than ten. V gene TRBV15 combines with J gene TRBJ2-5, with D perhaps TRBD1 (6 bases). CDR3 length: 14 amino acids. Per the germline V gene, CDR1 is LNHNV and CDR2 is YYDKDF (reference sequence). The germline V and J ends were trimmed by 1 base and 5 bases, with 11 bases remaining between them. CDR3 sequence reads: CATSRGGPEETQYF. In DNA form, the CDR3 reads TGTGCCACCAGCAGAGGGGGGCCGGAGGAGACCCAGTACTTC.

This CDR3 reads CASSRVVCGEKETQYF. In DNA, the CDR3 is TGTGCCAGCAGCAGAGTGGTGTGCGGGGAAAAAGAGACCCAGTACTTC. V gene TRBV21-1 combines with J gene TRBJ2-5; TRBD2, as called in the table, went unchecked against the DNA. TRBV21-1 corresponds to a pseudogene. The CDR3 has 16 amino acids.

This clone was detected a few times. The rearrangement joins TRBV7-9 to TRBJ2-7; 9 bases map to TRBD2. The CDR3 consists of 13 residues. V gave up 5 bases and J gave up 3 bases; unmatched junction bases: 2. Germline CDR1 and CDR2: SEHNR and FQNEAQ (reference sequence). The CDR3 spells CASSRREGYEQYF. The DNA of the CDR3 is TGTGCCAGCAGCCGGCGGGAGGGCTACGAGCAGTACTTC.

This chain connects TRBV7-2 to TRBJ2-3; no reliable D call. V gave up 1 base and J gave up 3 bases, with 8 bases separating them. The CDR3 contains 14 residues. Per the germline V gene, CDR1 is SGHTA and CDR2 is FQGNSA. The CDR3 DNA follows: TGTGCCAGCAGCTTAGGCCGCGCGACAGATACGCAGTATTTT. Encoded protein: CASSLGRATDTQYF.

This clone was seen only a few times. The chain links TRBV7-9 to TRBJ2-7; 9 bases are shared with TRBD1. V lost 5 bases to trimming and J lost 3 bases; unmatched junction nucleotides: 5. The CDR3 runs to 14 residues. Germline values: CDR1 SEHNR, CDR2 FQNEAQ (reference sequence). Here the CDR3 reads CASSRQGGHYEQYF. The CDR3 DNA is TGTGCCAGCAGCCGACAGGGGGGCCACTACGAGCAGTACTTC.